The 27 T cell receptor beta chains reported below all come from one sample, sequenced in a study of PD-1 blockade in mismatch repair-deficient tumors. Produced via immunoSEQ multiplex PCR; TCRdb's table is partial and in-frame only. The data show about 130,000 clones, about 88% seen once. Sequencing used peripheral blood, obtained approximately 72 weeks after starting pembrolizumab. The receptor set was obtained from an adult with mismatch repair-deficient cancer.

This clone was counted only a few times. The CDR3 DNA reads as TGTGCCAGCAGCCAACGGGACAGGGGACACAATGAGCAGTTCTTC. Translation gives CASSQRDRGHNEQFF. J is TRBJ2-1 and V is TRBV7-6; 10 bases fit TRBD1. CDR1 and CDR2 from the germline V gene are SGHVS and FNYEAQ. V dropped 5 bases and J dropped 5; count of bases not matched to a gene: 6. The CDR3 length is 15 residues.

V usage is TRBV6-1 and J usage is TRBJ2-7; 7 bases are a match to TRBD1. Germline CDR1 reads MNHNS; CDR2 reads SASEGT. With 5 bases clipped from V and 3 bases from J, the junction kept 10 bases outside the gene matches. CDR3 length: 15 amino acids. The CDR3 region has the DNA TGTGCCAGCAGTTCTTACAGGGGCCCCCTCTACGAGCAGTACTTC. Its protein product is CASSSYRGPLYEQYF.

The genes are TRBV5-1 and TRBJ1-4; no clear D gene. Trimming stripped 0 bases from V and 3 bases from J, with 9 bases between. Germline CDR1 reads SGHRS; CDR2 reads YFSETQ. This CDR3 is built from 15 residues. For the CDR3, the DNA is TGCGCCAGCAGCTTGGCGACGGATGCTAATGAAAAACTGTTTTTT. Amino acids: CASSLATDANEKLFF.

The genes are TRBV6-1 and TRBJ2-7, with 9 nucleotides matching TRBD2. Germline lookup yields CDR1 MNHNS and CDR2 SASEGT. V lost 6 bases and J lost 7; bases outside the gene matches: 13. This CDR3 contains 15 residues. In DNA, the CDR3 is TGTGCCAGCAGCCAGGGCTTAGCGGGAGCTCGAGAGCAGTACTTC. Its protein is CASSQGLAGAREQYF.

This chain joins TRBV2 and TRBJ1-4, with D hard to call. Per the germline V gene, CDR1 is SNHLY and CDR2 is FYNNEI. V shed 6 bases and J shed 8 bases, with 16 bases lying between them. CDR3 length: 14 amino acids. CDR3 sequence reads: CASSRAGVREKLFF. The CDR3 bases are TGTGCCAGCAGCCGTGCTGGGGTGAGGGAAAAACTGTTTTTT.

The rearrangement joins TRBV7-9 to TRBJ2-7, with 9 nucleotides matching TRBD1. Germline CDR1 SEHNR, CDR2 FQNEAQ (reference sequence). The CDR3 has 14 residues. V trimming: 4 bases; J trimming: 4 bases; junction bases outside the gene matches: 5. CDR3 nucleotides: TGTGCCAGCAGCTCGACCGGGACAGGGTACGAGCAGTACTTC. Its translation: CASSSTGTGYEQYF.

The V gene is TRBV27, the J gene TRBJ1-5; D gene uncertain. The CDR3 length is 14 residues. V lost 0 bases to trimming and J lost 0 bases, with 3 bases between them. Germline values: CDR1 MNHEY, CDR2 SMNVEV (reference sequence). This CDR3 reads CASSLSVSNQPQHF. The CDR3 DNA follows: TGTGCCAGCAGTTTATCAGTTAGCAATCAGCCCCAGCATTTT.

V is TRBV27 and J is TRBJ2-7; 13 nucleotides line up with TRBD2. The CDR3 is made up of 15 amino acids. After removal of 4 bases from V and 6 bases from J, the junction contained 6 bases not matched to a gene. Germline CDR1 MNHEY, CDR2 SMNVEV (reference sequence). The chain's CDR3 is CASSSEGLAGVEQYF. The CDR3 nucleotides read TGTGCCAGCAGTTCAGAAGGACTAGCGGGAGTCGAGCAGTACTTC.

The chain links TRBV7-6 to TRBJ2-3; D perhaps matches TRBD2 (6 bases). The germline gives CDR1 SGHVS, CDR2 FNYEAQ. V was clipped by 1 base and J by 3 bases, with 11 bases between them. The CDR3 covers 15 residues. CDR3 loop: CASSLVGRGTDTQYF. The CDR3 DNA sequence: TGTGCCAGCAGCTTAGTGGGTCGGGGGACAGATACGCAGTATTTT.

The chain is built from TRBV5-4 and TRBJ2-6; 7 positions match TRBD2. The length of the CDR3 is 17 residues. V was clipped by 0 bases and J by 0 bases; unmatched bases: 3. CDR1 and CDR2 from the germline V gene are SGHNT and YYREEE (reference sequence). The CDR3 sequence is CASSLGVAGSGANVLTF. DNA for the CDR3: TGTGCCAGCAGCTTGGGGGTAGCGGGCTCTGGGGCCAACGTCCTGACTTTC.

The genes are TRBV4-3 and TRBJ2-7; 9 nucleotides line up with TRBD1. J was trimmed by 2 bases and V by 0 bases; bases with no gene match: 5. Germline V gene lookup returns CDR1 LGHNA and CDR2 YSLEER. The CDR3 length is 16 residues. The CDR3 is CASSQDSGTGTYEQYF. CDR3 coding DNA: TGCGCCAGCAGCCAAGATTCCGGGACAGGGACCTACGAGCAGTACTTC.

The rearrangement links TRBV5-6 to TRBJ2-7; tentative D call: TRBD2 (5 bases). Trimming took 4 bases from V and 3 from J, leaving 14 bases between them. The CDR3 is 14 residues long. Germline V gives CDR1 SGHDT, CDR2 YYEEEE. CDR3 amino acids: CASSPTPGNYEQYF. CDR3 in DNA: TGTGCCAGCAGCCCAACCCCCGGGAACTACGAGCAGTACTTC. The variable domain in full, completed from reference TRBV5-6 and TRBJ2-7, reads DAGVTQSPTHLIKTRGQQVTLRCSPKSGHDTVSWYQQALGQGPQFIFQYYEEEERQRGNFPDRFSGHQFPNYSSELNVNALLLGDSALYLCASSPTPGNYEQYFGPGTRLTVT.

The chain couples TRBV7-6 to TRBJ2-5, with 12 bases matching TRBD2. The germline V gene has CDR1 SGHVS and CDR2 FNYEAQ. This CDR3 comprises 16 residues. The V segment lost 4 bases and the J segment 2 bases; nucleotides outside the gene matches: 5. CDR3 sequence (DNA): TGTGCCAGCAGCTCTTGGACTAGCGGGACTCAAGAGACCCAGTACTTC. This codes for CASSSWTSGTQETQYF.

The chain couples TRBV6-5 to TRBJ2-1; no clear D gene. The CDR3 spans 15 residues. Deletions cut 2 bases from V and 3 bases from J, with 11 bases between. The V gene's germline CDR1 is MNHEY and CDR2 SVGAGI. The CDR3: CASSYALRHYNEQFF. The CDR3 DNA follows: TGTGCCAGCAGTTACGCTCTTCGCCACTACAATGAGCAGTTCTTC.

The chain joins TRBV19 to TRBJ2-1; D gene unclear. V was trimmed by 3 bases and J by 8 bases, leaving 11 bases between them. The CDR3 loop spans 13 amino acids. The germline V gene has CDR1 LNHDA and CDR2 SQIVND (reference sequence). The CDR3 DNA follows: TGTGCCAGTAGTATGAACCAGCCCTATGAGCAGTTCTTC. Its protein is CASSMNQPYEQFF.

The CDR3 DNA is TGCGCCACAATTGGAGATTCTTATGAGCAGTTCTTC. The encoded protein is CATIGDSYEQFF. This rearrangement joins TRBV23-1 to TRBJ2-1; D ambiguous. TRBV23-1 is sorted into the ORF group, with uncertain function. The CDR3 is 12 amino acids. V gave up 10 bases and J gave up 8 bases, with 15 bases separating them.

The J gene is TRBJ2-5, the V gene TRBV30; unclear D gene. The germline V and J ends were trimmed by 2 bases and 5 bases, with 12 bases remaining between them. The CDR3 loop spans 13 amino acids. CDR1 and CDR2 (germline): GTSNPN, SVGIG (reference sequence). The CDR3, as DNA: TGTGCCTGGAGTCCCGACCTACGGGAGACCCAGTACTTC. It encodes CAWSPDLRETQYF.

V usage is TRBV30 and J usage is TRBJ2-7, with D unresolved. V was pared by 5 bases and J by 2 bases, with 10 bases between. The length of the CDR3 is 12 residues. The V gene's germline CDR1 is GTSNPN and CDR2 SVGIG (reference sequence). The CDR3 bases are TGTGCCTGGCTCCGACCCCCCTACGAGCAGTACTTC. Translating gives CAWLRPPYEQYF.

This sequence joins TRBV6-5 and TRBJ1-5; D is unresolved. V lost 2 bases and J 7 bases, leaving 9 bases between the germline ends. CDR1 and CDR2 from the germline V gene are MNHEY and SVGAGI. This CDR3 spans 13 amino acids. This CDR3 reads CASSYGERQPQHF. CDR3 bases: TGTGCCAGCAGTTACGGGGAACGGCAGCCCCAGCATTTT.

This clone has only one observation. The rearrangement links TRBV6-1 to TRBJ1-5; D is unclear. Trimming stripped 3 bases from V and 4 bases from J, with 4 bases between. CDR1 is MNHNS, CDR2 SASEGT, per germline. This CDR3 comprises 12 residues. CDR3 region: CASSDQNQPQHF. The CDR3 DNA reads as TGTGCCAGCAGTGACCAGAATCAGCCCCAGCATTTT.

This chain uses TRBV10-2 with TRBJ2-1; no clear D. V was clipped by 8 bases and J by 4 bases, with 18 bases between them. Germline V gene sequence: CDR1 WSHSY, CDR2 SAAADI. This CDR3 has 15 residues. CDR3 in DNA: TGCGCCAGCCAACCGGGTCCACCCCCTTACAATGAGCAGTTCTTC. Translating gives CASQPGPPPYNEQFF.

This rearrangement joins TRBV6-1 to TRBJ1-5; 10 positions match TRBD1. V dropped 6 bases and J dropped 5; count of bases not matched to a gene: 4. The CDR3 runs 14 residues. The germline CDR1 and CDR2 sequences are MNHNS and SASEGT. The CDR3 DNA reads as TGTGCCAGCAGCTACGGGACAGGGGATCAGCCCCAGCATTTT. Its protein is CASSYGTGDQPQHF.

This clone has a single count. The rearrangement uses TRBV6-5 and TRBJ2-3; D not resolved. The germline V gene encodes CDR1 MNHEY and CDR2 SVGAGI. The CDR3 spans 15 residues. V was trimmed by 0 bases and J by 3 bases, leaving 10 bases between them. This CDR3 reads CASSYSNHRTDTQYF. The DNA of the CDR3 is TGTGCCAGCAGTTACTCTAATCACAGAACAGATACGCAGTATTTT.

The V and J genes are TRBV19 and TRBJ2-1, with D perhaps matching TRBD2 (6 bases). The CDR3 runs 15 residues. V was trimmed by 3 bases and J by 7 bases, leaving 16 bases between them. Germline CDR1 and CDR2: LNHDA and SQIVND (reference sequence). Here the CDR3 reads CASSINPPGTNEQFF. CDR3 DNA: TGTGCCAGTAGTATTAACCCGCCAGGGACTAATGAGCAGTTCTTC.

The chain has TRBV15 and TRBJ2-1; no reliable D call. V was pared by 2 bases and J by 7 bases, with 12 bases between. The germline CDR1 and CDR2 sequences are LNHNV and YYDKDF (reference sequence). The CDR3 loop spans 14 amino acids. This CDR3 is CATSRYRQQNEQFF. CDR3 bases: TGTGCCACCAGCAGATACCGGCAGCAAAATGAGCAGTTCTTC. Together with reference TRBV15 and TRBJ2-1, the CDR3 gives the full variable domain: DAMVIQNPRYQVTQFGKPVTLSCSQTLNHNVMYWYQQKSSQAPKLLFHYYDKDFNNEADTPDNFQSRRPNTSFCFLDIRSPGLGDTAMYLCATSRYRQQNEQFFGPGTRLTVL.

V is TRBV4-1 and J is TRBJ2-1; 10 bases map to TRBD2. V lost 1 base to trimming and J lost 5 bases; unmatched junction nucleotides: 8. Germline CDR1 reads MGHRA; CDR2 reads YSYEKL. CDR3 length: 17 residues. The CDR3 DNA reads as TGCGCCAGCAGCCAAGGTCTGGGACTAGCGCTCAACAATGAGCAGTTCTTC. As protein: CASSQGLGLALNNEQFF.

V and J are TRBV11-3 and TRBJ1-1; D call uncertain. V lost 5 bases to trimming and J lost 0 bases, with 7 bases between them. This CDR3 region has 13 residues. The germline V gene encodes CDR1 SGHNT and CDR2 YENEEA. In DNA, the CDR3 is TGTGCCAGCAGCCCATTCATGAACACTGAAGCTTTCTTT. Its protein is CASSPFMNTEAFF.